Below, 19 T cell receptor beta chains from the same sample are listed, as sequenced in a study of early T cells in non-severe SARS-CoV-2 infection. From the 5' RACE reads, TCRdb called clonotypes with MiXCR, one entry per CDR3 protein. The sample contains roughly 83,000 distinct CDR3 sequences, less than 11% of which appear only once. The source material was whole blood, sampled at baseline. These receptor sequences come from an adult who was a healthcare worker with PCR-confirmed SARS-CoV-2 infection or an uninfected control (not recorded which).

This clonotype turned up a few times. J is TRBJ1-5 and V is TRBV6-5; D may be TRBD1 (5 bases). The CDR3 contains 16 residues. Trimming took off 0 bases at V and 4 bases at J, with 13 bases between the two ends. CDR1 and CDR2 (germline): MNHEY, SVGAGI. The CDR3 DNA sequence: TGTGCCAGCAGTTACTCGGGGGAAGAAGGGAATCAGCCCCAGCATTTT. This translates into CASSYSGEEGNQPQHF.

This clonotype occurred a few times. The chain carries TRBV7-9 and TRBJ2-3, with a possible D match to TRBD2 (5 bases). The CDR3 sequence is 15 residues long. The V gene's germline CDR1 is SEHNR and CDR2 FQNEAQ (reference sequence). V was shortened by 1 base and J by 3 bases, with 11 bases between the two germline ends. CDR3 protein: CASSLDPGSTDTQYF. In DNA, the CDR3 is TGTGCCAGCAGCTTAGATCCGGGATCAACAGATACGCAGTATTTT.

In its sample, this clonotype was seen many times. The gene calls are TRBV27 and TRBJ2-7, with D possibly TRBD1 on 6 matching bases. The germline V gene has CDR1 MNHEY and CDR2 SMNVEV (reference sequence). The CDR3 runs to 15 residues. V lost 5 bases and J lost 2, with 16 bases in between. The CDR3 DNA follows: TGTGCCAGCAGTCAGTCCGGGACAACCGCCTACGAGCAGTACTTC. Translating gives CASSQSGTTAYEQYF.

V and J are TRBV21-1 and TRBJ2-3; the D call in the table, TRBD2, was not verified against the DNA. TRBV21-1 is an annotated pseudogene. CDR3 length equals 18 residues. The CDR3 coding sequence is TGTGCCAGCAGCAAAAGTAGCGGGAGGTACCCTAGCACAGATACGCAGTATTTT. Its protein is CASSKSSGRYPSTDTQYF.

This clonotype has just a few counts. J is TRBJ2-5 and V is TRBV10-3; 7 positions agree with TRBD2. Germline V lookup: CDR1 ENHRY, CDR2 SYGVKD. The V segment lost 2 bases and the J segment 5 bases; nucleotides outside the gene matches: 8. This CDR3 contains 15 residues. CDR3 protein: CAISEGERETETQYF. CDR3 nucleotides: TGTGCCATCAGTGAGGGGGAGCGGGAAACGGAGACCCAGTACTTC.

This clonotype was counted at least ten times. One end of the junction is discordant with germline, which a read error may explain. CDR3 DNA: TGTGCCAGCAGGAGGACAGGGGAGGTGATCTTC. This codes for CASRRTGEVIF. The chain couples TRBV6-1 to TRBJ2-1, with 9 bases matching TRBD1. CDR3 length: 11 residues. CDR1 and CDR2 from the germline V gene are MNHNS and SASEGT.

V usage is TRBV14 and J usage is TRBJ2-7; 8 nucleotides line up with TRBD2. CDR1 and CDR2 from the germline V gene are SGHDN and FVKESK. The CDR3 covers 15 residues. Trimming cost V 1 base and J 4 bases; bases outside gene matches: 6. CDR3 loop: CASSQVSGRWYEQYF. CDR3 coding DNA: TGTGCCAGCAGCCAAGTAAGCGGGAGATGGTACGAGCAGTACTTC.

This clonotype has only a few counts. The chain links TRBV7-3 to TRBJ2-1; 9 positions agree with TRBD2. Germline loops: CDR1 SGHTA, CDR2 FQGTGA. The CDR3 loop spans 17 amino acids. Trimming took 0 bases from V and 6 from J; bases not matched to a gene: 9. CDR3 in amino acids: CASSLTSAGGPSNEQFF. As DNA, the CDR3 is TGTGCCAGCAGCTTAACGTCGGCGGGAGGGCCCTCCAATGAGCAGTTCTTC.

The chain has TRBV6-6 and TRBJ2-1; 9 nucleotides match TRBD2. After removal of 6 bases from V and 4 bases from J, the junction contained 10 bases not matched to a gene. This CDR3 contains 16 residues. Germline V gene sequence: CDR1 MNHNY, CDR2 SVGAGI (reference sequence). CDR3 bases: TGTGCCAGCAGAAATCATAGCGGGAGAAGGTACAATGAGCAGTTCTTC. The encoded protein is CASRNHSGRRYNEQFF.

This clonotype was observed a handful of times. This chain connects TRBV24-1 to TRBJ2-3; D is ambiguous. The CDR3 covers 13 residues. The V and J ends lost 8 bases and 1 base respectively, with 9 bases between them. Germline V CDR1 and CDR2: KGHDR, SFDVKD. CDR3 amino acids: CATKYSRTDTQYF. The CDR3 DNA reads TGTGCCACCAAGTACAGCCGCACAGATACGCAGTATTTT.

This clonotype has more than one count but fewer than ten. The rearrangement uses TRBV20-1 and TRBJ2-1; D may be TRBD1 (5 bases). Germline CDR1 reads DFQATT; CDR2 reads SNEGSKA (reference sequence). The CDR3 has 13 residues. V was shortened by 0 bases and J by 6 bases, with 9 bases between the two germline ends. CDR3 loop: CSARDQGPNEQFF. As DNA, the CDR3 is TGCAGTGCTAGAGATCAGGGCCCCAATGAGCAGTTCTTC.

This chain connects TRBV18 to TRBJ2-7, with TRBD2 matching 7 bases. The V gene's germline CDR1 is KGHSH and CDR2 LQKENI. The CDR3 has 14 amino acids. The J segment lost 3 bases and the V segment lost 5 bases, leaving 7 bases of the junction unmatched. The CDR3 coding sequence is TGTGCCAGCTCATCCTACCGGGACTACTACGAGCAGTACTTC. It encodes CASSSYRDYYEQYF.

This clonotype was detected ten times or more. The chain recombines TRBV19 with TRBJ1-5, with D unclear. The CDR3 has 15 amino acids. Looked up from germline, CDR1 is LNHDA and CDR2 is SQIVND (reference sequence). V lost 2 bases, J lost 2 bases, and 10 bases lay in between. The CDR3 spells CASSIWVTGNQPQHF. The CDR3 bases are TGTGCCAGTAGTATATGGGTAACGGGCAATCAGCCCCAGCATTTT.

The chain employs TRBV5-1 and TRBJ1-1; D remains ambiguous. Germline CDR1 and CDR2: SGHRS and YFSETQ. This CDR3 contains 13 residues. Between the trimmed V and J ends, which lost 4 bases and 2 bases, there was a span of 9 bases. The CDR3 spells CASSPWPNTEAFF. The CDR3 region has the DNA TGCGCCAGCAGCCCCTGGCCAAACACTGAAGCTTTCTTT.

The sample holds a few counts of this clonotype. The chain joins TRBV7-9 to TRBJ1-1; TRBD1 aligns across 9 bases. This CDR3 spans 14 amino acids. V dropped 4 bases and J dropped 10; count of bases not matched to a gene: 10. Germline CDR1 SEHNR, CDR2 FQNEAQ (reference sequence). CDR3 nucleotide sequence: TGTGCCAGCAGCTCATGGACAGGGGCCGGCGTAGCTTTCTTT. Protein: CASSSWTGAGVAFF.

This clonotype appeared many times. The V and J genes are TRBV2 and TRBJ2-1; D possibly uses TRBD1 or TRBD2 (5 bases each). Germline V gene sequence: CDR1 SNHLY, CDR2 FYNNEI. This CDR3 spans 13 amino acids. The germline V and J ends were trimmed by 6 bases and 8 bases, with 14 bases remaining between them. CDR3 DNA sequence: TGTGCCAGCAGGGGGACGGGGATGGATGAGCAGTTCTTC. Protein: CASRGTGMDEQFF.

The table lists this clonotype with many counts. The chain employs TRBV3-1 and TRBJ2-1; 11 positions agree with TRBD2. The germline V gene has CDR1 LGHDT and CDR2 YNNKEL (reference sequence). CDR3 length: 15 amino acids. The J segment lost 7 bases and the V segment lost 4 bases, leaving 6 bases of the junction unmatched. The DNA for the CDR3 is TGTGCCAGCAGCCCGGGACTAGCGGTTCAGAATGAGCAGTTCTTC. It codes for CASSPGLAVQNEQFF.

The rearrangement links TRBV27 to TRBJ2-6; D unresolved. Trimming cost V 4 bases and J 4 bases, with 5 bases left between them. The germline gives CDR1 MNHEY, CDR2 SMNVEV (reference sequence). The CDR3 loop spans 13 amino acids. CDR3 amino acids: CASSYQGANVLTF. In DNA form, the CDR3 reads TGTGCCAGCAGTTACCAGGGGGCCAACGTCCTGACTTTC.

The chain employs TRBV30 and TRBJ2-1; no clear D gene. In germline, CDR1 is GTSNPN, CDR2 SVGIG (reference sequence). CDR3 length: 15 amino acids. Trimming left V 3 bases short and J 0 bases short, with 12 bases between. In DNA, the CDR3 is TGTGCCTGGAGGGAACGACTTGTCTCCTACAATGAGCAGTTCTTC. Its protein is CAWRERLVSYNEQFF. The full variable domain, rest sourced from reference TRBV30 and TRBJ2-1, is SQTIHQWPATLVQPVGSPLSLECTVEGTSNPNLYWYRQAAGRGLQLLFYSVGIGQISSEVPQNLSASRPQDRQFILSSKKLLLSDSGFYLCAWRERLVSYNEQFFGPGTRLTVL.